These 16 T cell receptor beta chains share one sample of origin, sequenced in a study of blood T cell repertoires in COVID-19. TCRdb's copy holds only in-frame clones and misses some; the assay was immunoSEQ multiplex PCR. This table has about 170,000 clones, roughly 84% appearing once. Source material: peripheral blood. These receptors originate from a man between 60 and 75 years old who had recovered from COVID-19.

The chain links TRBV30 to TRBJ2-5; possibly TRBD1 for D (5 bases). V lost 5 bases and J lost 5, with 12 bases in between. This CDR3 has 12 residues. Germline V lookup: CDR1 GTSNPN, CDR2 SVGIG (reference sequence). The chain's CDR3 is CAWQGTWETQYF. DNA for the CDR3: TGTGCCTGGCAGGGAACTTGGGAGACCCAGTACTTC.

DNA of the CDR3: TGTGCCAGCAGCTCCGGACTAGCGGGGGGGTACAATGAGCAGTTCTTC. Protein: CASSSGLAGGYNEQFF. The chain recombines TRBV7-3 with TRBJ2-1; 15 bases are a match to TRBD2. The V segment lost 4 bases and the J segment 4 bases; nucleotides outside the gene matches: 2. In germline, CDR1 is SGHTA, CDR2 FQGTGA. The CDR3 extends over 16 amino acids.

This clone was seen just once. The rearrangement links TRBV4-3 to TRBJ2-2; D is undetermined. The germline gives CDR1 LGHNA, CDR2 YSLEER. The CDR3 sequence is 15 residues long. Trimming stripped 0 bases from V and 0 bases from J, with 5 bases between. The CDR3 loop is CASSQEGANTGELFF. The CDR3 bases are TGCGCCAGCAGCCAAGAAGGAGCGAACACCGGGGAGCTGTTTTTT.

J is TRBJ1-1 and V is TRBV5-1; 8 positions match TRBD1. Trimming at V came to 4 bases and at J to 6 bases, leaving 8 bases not matched to a gene. The CDR3 totals 14 residues. CDR1 and CDR2 from the germline V gene are SGHRS and YFSETQ. The CDR3 is CASSLGQGQAEAFF. CDR3 in DNA: TGCGCCAGCAGCCTAGGACAGGGTCAGGCTGAAGCTTTCTTT.

The chain has TRBV9 and TRBJ2-7; 8 bases agree with TRBD2. With 4 bases clipped from V and 4 bases from J, the junction kept 7 bases outside the gene matches. The germline V gene has CDR1 SGDLS and CDR2 YYNGEE. This CDR3 is 14 amino acids long. The CDR3, as DNA: TGTGCCAGCAGCTCCAGCGGGGGTTCGTACGAGCAGTACTTC. Amino acids: CASSSSGGSYEQYF.

The chain carries TRBV6-2 or TRBV6-3 and TRBJ2-2; TRBD1 agrees at 7 bases. This CDR3 has 13 amino acids. Germline assignment: CDR1 MNHEY and CDR2 SVGEGT. The junction had 5 bases not matched to a gene; V was cut back by 6 bases and J by 7 bases. CDR3: CASSPGDSGELFF. The CDR3 DNA is TGTGCCAGCAGCCCAGGGGACAGCGGGGAGCTGTTTTTT.

The gene calls are TRBV5-1 and TRBJ1-3; possibly TRBD1 for D (6 bases). Between the trimmed V and J ends, which lost 4 bases and 4 bases, there was a span of 18 bases. This CDR3 region has 16 residues. Germline assignment: CDR1 SGHRS and CDR2 YFSETQ. CDR3: CASSLGQRPRGNTIYF. The CDR3, as DNA: TGCGCCAGCAGCCTCGGACAGAGACCCAGAGGAAACACCATATATTTT.

J is TRBJ1-2 and V is TRBV29-1; TRBD1 matches at 7 bases. This CDR3 is 12 amino acids long. With V trimmed by 5 bases and J by 3 bases, 3 bases remained unmatched. Germline CDR1 is SQVTM and CDR2 is ANQGSEA. The CDR3 is CSVLGGDYGYTF. The DNA for the CDR3 is TGCAGCGTTTTAGGGGGCGACTATGGCTACACCTTC. The full variable domain, its missing parts supplied by reference TRBV29-1 and TRBJ1-2, is SAVISQKPSRDICQRGTSLTIQCQVDSQVTMMFWYRQQPGQSLTLIATANQGSEATYESGFVIDKFPISRPNLTFSTLTVSNMSPEDSSIYLCSVLGGDYGYTFGSGTRLTVV.

The chain combines TRBV5-6 with TRBJ1-5; weak D call: TRBD1 (6 bases). The CDR3 sequence is 14 residues long. Per the germline V gene, CDR1 is SGHDT and CDR2 is YYEEEE. Between the trimmed V and J ends, which lost 3 bases and 7 bases, there was a span of 14 bases. CDR3 nucleotides: TGTGCCAGCAGCTCAACAGGGCTAAACCAGCCCCAGCATTTT. Protein product: CASSSTGLNQPQHF.

In this sample, this clone turned up a few times. The V gene is TRBV19, the J gene TRBJ1-6, with 8 bases that match TRBD1. The CDR3 spans 15 residues. With 6 bases clipped from V and 7 bases from J, the junction kept 8 bases outside the gene matches. Germline V gene sequence: CDR1 LNHDA, CDR2 SQIVND (reference sequence). The CDR3: CASRPQGARNSPLHF. For the CDR3, the DNA is TGTGCCAGTAGACCCCAGGGGGCACGGAATTCACCCCTCCACTTT.

The rearrangement links TRBV7-3 to TRBJ2-5, with 8 bases that match TRBD2. The CDR3 consists of 15 residues. Germline-derived CDR1 and CDR2 are SGHTA and FQGTGA. Trimming cost V 5 bases and J 9 bases; bases outside gene matches: 14. As DNA, the CDR3 is TGTGCCAGCAGCACCTCCGGGACTAGGAGTGGGTCCCAGTACTTC. It translates to CASSTSGTRSGSQYF.

This rearrangement joins TRBV7-2 to TRBJ1-2; weak D call: TRBD1 (5 bases). V was clipped by 3 bases and J by 3 bases, with 11 bases between them. The CDR3 totals 14 residues. CDR1 and CDR2 (germline): SGHTA, FQGNSA. In DNA form, the CDR3 reads TGTGCCAGCAGCTTCGCCACAGGCCACTATGGCTACACCTTC. Translated, it gives CASSFATGHYGYTF.

The rearrangement links TRBV4-2 to TRBJ2-3; 13 bases align to TRBD2. The germline V gene encodes CDR1 LGHNA and CDR2 YNFKEQ. V lost 6 bases and J lost 4; bases outside the gene matches: 7. This CDR3 has 16 residues. CDR3 sequence: CASRITSGGAPDTQYF. CDR3 in DNA: TGTGCCAGCAGGATTACTAGCGGGGGGGCCCCAGATACGCAGTATTTT.

The chain is built from TRBV5-5 and TRBJ1-5; no clear D gene. V lost 5 bases, J lost 0 bases, and 15 bases lay in between. This CDR3 region has 16 residues. From germline, CDR1 is SGHKS and CDR2 YYEKEE (reference sequence). The CDR3, as DNA: TGTGCCAGCAGTCCGCGGGCTGAGTATAGCAATCAGCCCCAGCATTTT. As protein: CASSPRAEYSNQPQHF.

This chain uses TRBV5-8 with TRBJ1-2; possible D gene TRBD1, 6 bases. The germline CDR1 and CDR2 sequences are SGHTS and YDEGEE. The CDR3 has 15 amino acids. Trimming took off 4 bases at V and 3 bases at J, with 16 bases between the two ends. The CDR3 is CASSHGQSWYYGYTF. The CDR3 region has the DNA TGTGCCAGCAGCCACGGACAGTCCTGGTACTATGGCTACACCTTC.

V gene TRBV6-5 combines with J gene TRBJ1-4; D is ambiguous. Germline CDR1 MNHEY, CDR2 SVGAGI. V dropped 0 bases and J dropped 8 bases, with 13 bases sitting between them. The CDR3 is 15 amino acids. The CDR3 DNA sequence: TGTGCCAGCAGTTACTCCGAGAGGGAAGGGGAAAAACTGTTTTTT. Translation gives CASSYSEREGEKLFF.